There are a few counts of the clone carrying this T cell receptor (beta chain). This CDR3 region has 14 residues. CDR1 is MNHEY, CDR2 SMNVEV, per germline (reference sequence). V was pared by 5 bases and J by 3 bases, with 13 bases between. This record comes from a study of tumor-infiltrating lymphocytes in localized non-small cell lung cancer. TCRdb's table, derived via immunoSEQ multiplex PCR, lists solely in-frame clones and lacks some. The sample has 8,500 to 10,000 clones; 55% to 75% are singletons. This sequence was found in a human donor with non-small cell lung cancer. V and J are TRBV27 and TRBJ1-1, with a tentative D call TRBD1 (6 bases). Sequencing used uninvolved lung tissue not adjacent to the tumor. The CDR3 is CASSPTGGDTEAFF. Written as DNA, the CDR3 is TGTGCCAGCAGTCCGACAGGTGGGGACACTGAAGCTTTCTTT.